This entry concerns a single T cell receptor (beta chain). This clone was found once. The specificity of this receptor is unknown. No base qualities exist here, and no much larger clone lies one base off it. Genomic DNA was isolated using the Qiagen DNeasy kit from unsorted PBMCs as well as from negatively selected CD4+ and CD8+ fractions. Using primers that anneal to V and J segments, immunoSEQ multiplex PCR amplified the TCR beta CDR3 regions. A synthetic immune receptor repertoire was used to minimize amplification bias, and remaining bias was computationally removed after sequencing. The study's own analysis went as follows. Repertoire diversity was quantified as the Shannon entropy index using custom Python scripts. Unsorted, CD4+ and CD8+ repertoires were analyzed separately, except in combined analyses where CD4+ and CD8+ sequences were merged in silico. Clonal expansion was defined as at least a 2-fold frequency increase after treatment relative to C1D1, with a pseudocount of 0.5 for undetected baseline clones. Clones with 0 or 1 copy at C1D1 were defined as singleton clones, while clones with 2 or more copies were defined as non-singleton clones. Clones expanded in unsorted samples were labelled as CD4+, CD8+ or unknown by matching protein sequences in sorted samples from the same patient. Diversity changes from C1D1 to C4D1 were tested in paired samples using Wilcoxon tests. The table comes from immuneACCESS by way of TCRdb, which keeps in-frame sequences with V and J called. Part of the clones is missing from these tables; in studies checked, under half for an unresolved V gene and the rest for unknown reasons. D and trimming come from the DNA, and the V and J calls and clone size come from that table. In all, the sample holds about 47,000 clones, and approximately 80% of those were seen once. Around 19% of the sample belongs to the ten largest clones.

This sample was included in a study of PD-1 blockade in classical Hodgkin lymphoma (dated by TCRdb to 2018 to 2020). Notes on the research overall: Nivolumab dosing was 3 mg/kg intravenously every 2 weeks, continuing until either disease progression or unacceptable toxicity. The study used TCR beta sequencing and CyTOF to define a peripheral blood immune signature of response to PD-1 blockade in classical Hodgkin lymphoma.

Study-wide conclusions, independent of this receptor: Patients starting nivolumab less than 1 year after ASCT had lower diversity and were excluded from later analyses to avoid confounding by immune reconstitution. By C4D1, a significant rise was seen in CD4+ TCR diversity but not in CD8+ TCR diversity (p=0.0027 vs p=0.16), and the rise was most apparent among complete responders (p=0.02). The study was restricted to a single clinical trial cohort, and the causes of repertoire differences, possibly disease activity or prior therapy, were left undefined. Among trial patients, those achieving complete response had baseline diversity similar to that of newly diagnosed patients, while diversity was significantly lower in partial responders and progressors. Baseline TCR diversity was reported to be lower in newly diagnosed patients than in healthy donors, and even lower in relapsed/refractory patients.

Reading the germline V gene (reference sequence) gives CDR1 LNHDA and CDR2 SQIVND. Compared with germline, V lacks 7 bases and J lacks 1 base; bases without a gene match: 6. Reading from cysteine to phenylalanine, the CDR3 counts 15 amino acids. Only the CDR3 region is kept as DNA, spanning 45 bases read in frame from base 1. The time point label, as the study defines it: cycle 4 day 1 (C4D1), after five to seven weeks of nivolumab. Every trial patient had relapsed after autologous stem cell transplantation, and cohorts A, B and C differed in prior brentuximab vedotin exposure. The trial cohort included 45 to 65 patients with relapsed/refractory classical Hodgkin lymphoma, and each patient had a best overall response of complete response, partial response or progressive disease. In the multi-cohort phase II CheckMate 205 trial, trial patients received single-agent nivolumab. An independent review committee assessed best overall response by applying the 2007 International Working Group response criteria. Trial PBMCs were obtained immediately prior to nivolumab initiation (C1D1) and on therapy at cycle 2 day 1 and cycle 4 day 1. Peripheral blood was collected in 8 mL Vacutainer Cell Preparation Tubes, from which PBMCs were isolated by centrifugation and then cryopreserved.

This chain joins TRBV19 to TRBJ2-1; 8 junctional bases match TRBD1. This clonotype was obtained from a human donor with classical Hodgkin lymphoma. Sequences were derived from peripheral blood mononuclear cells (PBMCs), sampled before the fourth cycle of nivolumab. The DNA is TGTGCCAGTATGCCGGACAGGGCGTCCTACAATGAGCAGTTCTTC. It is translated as CASMPDRASYNEQFF.